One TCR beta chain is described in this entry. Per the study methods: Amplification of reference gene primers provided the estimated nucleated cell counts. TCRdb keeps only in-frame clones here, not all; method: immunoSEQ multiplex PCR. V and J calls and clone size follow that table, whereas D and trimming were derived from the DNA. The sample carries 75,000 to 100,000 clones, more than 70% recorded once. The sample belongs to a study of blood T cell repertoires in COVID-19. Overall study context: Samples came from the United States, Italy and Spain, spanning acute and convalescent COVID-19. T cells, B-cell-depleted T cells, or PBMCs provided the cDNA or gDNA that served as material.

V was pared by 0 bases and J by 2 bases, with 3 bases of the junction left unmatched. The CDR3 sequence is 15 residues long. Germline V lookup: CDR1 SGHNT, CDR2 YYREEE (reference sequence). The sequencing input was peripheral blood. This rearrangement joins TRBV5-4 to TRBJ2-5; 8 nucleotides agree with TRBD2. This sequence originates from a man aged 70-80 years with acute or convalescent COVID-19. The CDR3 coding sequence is TGTGCCAGCAGCTTGGCCACTAGCGGTCAAGAGACCCAGTACTTC. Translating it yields CASSLATSGQETQYF.